These 2 T cell receptor beta chains came from one sample sequenced in a study of CD8 T cells in Susac syndrome. The RNA input was roughly 0.45 to 1 ug, and it was reverse transcribed with random hexamers. MiXCR, run by TCRdb on the immunoSEQ multiplex PCR reads, gives a single entry per CDR3 protein. The sample holds roughly 200,000 distinct CDR3 sequences; approximately 93% are singletons and the top ten take 0.1%. Sequenced material: CD4+ T cells from PBMCs. The receptors were sampled from a human donor in good health.

The chain has TRBV29-1 and TRBJ1-6; D not resolved. The CDR3 consists of 13 residues. Germline lookup yields CDR1 SQVTM and CDR2 ANQGSEA. Trimming stripped 6 bases from V and 7 bases from J, with 13 bases between. The CDR3 DNA reads as TGCAGCGTCTTGACCCGGGAGAATTCACCCCTCCACTTT. This encodes CSVLTRENSPLHF.

This chain joins TRBV28 and TRBJ1-4; TRBD1 might be the D (5 bases). The CDR3 is 15 residues long. With 10 bases removed from V and 3 bases from J, the gap between germline ends came to 18 bases. CDR1 MDHEN and CDR2 SYDVKM come from the germline V gene. The CDR3 nucleotides are TGTGCCATCACCTCGTACGACAGTGCTAATGAAAAACTGTTTTTT. As protein: CAITSYDSANEKLFF.